Listed below are T cell receptor beta chains from one sample, sequenced in a study of low-dose radiotherapy and immunotherapy resistance in tumors. TCRdb itself ran the reads through MiXCR, one entry per CDR3 protein. This sample yields 95,000 to 100,000 distinct CDR3 sequences, of which around 20% are seen a single time; about 4% belongs to the top ten. Sample: PBMCs, taken after low-dose radiotherapy plus immunotherapy. Receptor source: a male donor with prostate cancer. Both conserved end residues are part of each CDR3. D genes are given only for firm matches. Clone size is given for some rows only: seen once, a few or many times, or a class if the clone is expanded.

>TRBD2|TRBJ2-2|many|TRBV3-1
TGTGCCAGCAGCCAAGTTTCCGGGGGGGCCACAACCGGGGAGCTGTTTTTT
CASSQVSGGATTGELFF
>-|TRBJ1-1|many|TRBV7-9
TGTGCCAGCAGCCTCCTCAACCCCCGTACGAAAAGGGTGAACACTGAAGCTTTCTTT
CASSLLNPRTKRVNTEAFF
>-|TRBJ2-1|many|TRBV2
TGTGCCAGCAGTGACACAGGGTTGAATGAGCAGTTCTTC
CASSDTGLNEQFF
>-|TRBJ1-5|-|TRBV28
TGTGCCAGCATCGGCGGGGGAATTTATAATCAGCCCCAGCATTTT
CASIGGGIYNQPQHF
>-|TRBJ2-5|-|TRBV2
TGTGCCAGCGACCCACCCGGCGCGGAGACCCAGTACTTC
CASDPPGAETQYF
>TRBD2|TRBJ2-1|many|TRBV9
TGTGCCAGCAGCGGCCGCCGGGGGGAATATTACAATGAGCAGTTCTTC
CASSGRRGEYYNEQFF
>TRBD1|TRBJ1-4|few|TRBV6-6
TGTGCCAGCGGACAGGGAAGTGAAAAACTGTTTTTT
CASGQGSEKLFF
>-|TRBJ2-5|-|TRBV29-1
TGCAGCGTTGACAGACAGTTCCAAGAGACCCAGTACTTC
CSVDRQFQETQYF
>TRBD2|TRBJ2-1|many|TRBV20-1
TGCAGTGCTAGGCCCCAGGGAGCGGGGGGAACCTACAATGAGCAGTTCTTC
CSARPQGAGGTYNEQFF
>TRBD1|TRBJ2-7|many|TRBV4-1
TGCGCCAGCAGCCTAACCGGGACAGAATCGTACGAGCAGTACTTC
CASSLTGTESYEQYF
>-|TRBJ2-3|many|TRBV3-1
TGTGCCAGCAGCTACCGGTTGGGGGTAGCGGAGGGAGATACGCAGTATTTT
CASSYRLGVAEGDTQYF
>TRBD1|TRBJ2-7|-|TRBV4-3
TGCGCCAGCAGCCAAGACGGACAGGGGGCGCGTGAGCAGTACTTC
CASSQDGQGAREQYF
>TRBD2|TRBJ2-1|many|TRBV27
TGTGCCAGCACGCTAGCGGGGGGCGGTCGGAATGAGCAGTTCTTC
CASTLAGGGRNEQFF
>-|TRBJ2-7|many|TRBV11-2
TGTGCCAGCAGCCGGACACGTGTCTACGAGCAGTACTTC
CASSRTRVYEQYF
>-|TRBJ2-5|many|TRBV6-2/TRBV6-3
TGTGCCAGCAGCTTCAGGACAGGGACTAGCCAAGAGACCCAGTACTTC
CASSFRTGTSQETQYF
>-|TRBJ2-3|-|TRBV11-3
TGTGCCAGCAGCCCCGCAGGGGCAGATACGCAGTATTTT
CASSPAGADTQYF
>TRBD1|TRBJ1-5|many|TRBV6-2/TRBV6-3
TGTGCCAGCAGTGAGGGGGCTGAGGTGGGTCAGCCCCAGCATTTT
CASSEGAEVGQPQHF
>TRBD2|TRBJ2-3|many|TRBV5-4
TGTGCCAGCAGCCCCGGGACTAGCGGGGGTTCAGATACGCAGTATTTT
CASSPGTSGGSDTQYF
>TRBD2|TRBJ2-7|-|TRBV7-7
TGTGCCAGCAGCCCCGGGGGGGTCAGCTACGAGCAGTACTTC
CASSPGGVSYEQYF
>TRBD1|TRBJ1-6|many|TRBV3-1
TGTGCCAGCAGCCCACCGGGACAGACGGTACCCCTCCACTTT
CASSPPGQTVPLHF
>-|TRBJ1-5|-|TRBV10-3
TGTGCCACAGGTAATTCCAATCAGCCCCAGCATTTT
CATGNSNQPQHF
>TRBD2|TRBJ2-5|many|TRBV12-3/TRBV12-4
TGTGCCAGCAGTTTCCGACTAGCGGGGGGACCACAAGAGACCCAGTACTTC
CASSFRLAGGPQETQYF
>-|TRBJ2-5|few|TRBV2
TGTGCCAGCAGGAGAAACTTACGAGAGACCCAGTACTTC
CASRRNLRETQYF
>TRBD2|TRBJ2-3|many|TRBV6-6
TGTGCCAGCAGTTACCCACTAGCGGGGGGCACAGATACGCAGTATTTT
CASSYPLAGGTDTQYF
>TRBD1|TRBJ1-2|many|TRBV7-6
TGTGCCAGCAGCTTAGAGGCAGGGGGCTCTAACTATGGCTACACCTTC
CASSLEAGGSNYGYTF
>TRBD2|TRBJ2-3|many|TRBV29-1
TGCAGCATTGGCCAGCTAGCGGGGACTTACACAGATACGCAGTATTTT
CSIGQLAGTYTDTQYF
>-|TRBJ2-1|many|TRBV6-5
TGTGCCAGCACAAGGGCGGGGTTGAATGAGCAGTTCTTC
CASTRAGLNEQFF
>TRBD2|TRBJ2-5|many|TRBV29-1
TGCAGCGCCCCAGTAGCGGGGCAAGAGACCCAGTACTTC
CSAPVAGQETQYF
>-|TRBJ1-1|many|TRBV6-2/TRBV6-3
TGTGCCAGCAGGACCGGGGGAACTGAAGCTTTCTTT
CASRTGGTEAFF
>TRBD1|TRBJ2-6|few|TRBV7-2
TGTGCCAGCAGCCGCGGACAGGGCTCTGGGGCCAACGTCCTGACTTTC
CASSRGQGSGANVLTF
>TRBD1|TRBJ1-1|many|TRBV5-5
TGTGCCAGCAGCATGACAGGGCCCACTGAAGCTTTCTTT
CASSMTGPTEAFF
>-|TRBJ1-5|many|TRBV20-1
TGCAGTGCTAGACTGGGGTATAACAATCAGCCCCAGCATTTT
CSARLGYNNQPQHF
>-|TRBJ1-5|many|TRBV3-1
TGTGCCAGCAGCCAGGCAGGGCCTGGCCAGCCCCAGCATTTT
CASSQAGPGQPQHF
>-|TRBJ2-5|many|TRBV20-1
TGCAGTGCTACTCGGGAAGGGACCCAGTACTTC
CSATREGTQYF
>-|TRBJ2-1|many|TRBV24-1
TGTGCCACCGGGGTGTACAATGAGCAGTTCTTC
CATGVYNEQFF
>TRBD1|TRBJ1-1|many|TRBV29-1
TGCAGCGGGACAGGGATAGCTGAAGCTTTCTTT
CSGTGIAEAFF
>TRBD2|TRBJ2-7|many|TRBV29-1
TGCAGCGTCGATAGTGAGCGGGGGGGGACCTACGAGCAGTACTTC
CSVDSERGGTYEQYF
>-|TRBJ2-7|few|TRBV6-2/TRBV6-3
TGTGCCAGCAGTTACGCCCCGGTGGGGGGTTTGACTGAGCAGTACTTC
CASSYAPVGGLTEQYF
>-|TRBJ1-5|many|TRBV12-3/TRBV12-4
TGTGCCAGCAGTTTGCAGAGAGTCAATCAGCCCCAGCATTTT
CASSLQRVNQPQHF
>-|TRBJ2-7|many|TRBV2
TGTGCCAGCAGTGAAGTGGACTTTATACGCTACGAGCAGTACTTC
CASSEVDFIRYEQYF